The clone carrying this T cell receptor (beta chain) was seen many times. The source of the sample is a study of blood T cells in healthy people across ages. The second PCR ran about 6 to 11 cycles with a sample-barcoded 5' primer and J-beta primers. One entry per CDR3 protein results from TCRdb running MiXCR on the 5' RACE reads. The sample includes over a million distinct CDR3 sequences, more than 40% of them seen just once. With V trimmed by 3 bases and J by 5 bases, 6 bases remained unmatched. The germline gives CDR1 DFQATT, CDR2 SNEGSKA (reference sequence). This CDR3 has 15 residues. This chain joins TRBV20-1 and TRBJ2-1; the match to TRBD2 covers 11 bases. This TCR was sampled from a woman aged 60 to 75 in good health. The sequenced material came from blood. The CDR3 DNA reads TGCAGTGCTAGGCCGACTAGCGGGATCCACAATGAGCAGTTCTTC. It specifies CSARPTSGIHNEQFF.